The 21 T cell receptor beta chains listed next were all sequenced from one sample in a study of T cell responses to AZD1222 COVID-19 vaccine. This table comes from immunoSEQ multiplex PCR, and its TCRdb copy is limited to in-frame clones, with some not included. This table has 15,000 to 20,000 clones, just under 90% appearing once. Sequencing used peripheral blood, obtained 28 days after the second AZD1222 dose. Receptors originate from an adult who received the AZD1222 COVID-19 vaccine.

The chain has TRBV5-4 and TRBJ1-2; perhaps TRBD1 as D (5 bases). V lost 3 bases and J lost 4, with 16 bases in between. The CDR3 is made up of 15 amino acids. Germline CDR1 and CDR2: SGHNT and YYREEE (reference sequence). CDR3 coding DNA: TGTGCCAGCAGCTATACAAGCAGGGCCCGCTATGGCTACACCTTC. This gives the protein CASSYTSRARYGYTF.

The chain uses TRBV5-1 and TRBJ2-1; 9 nucleotides line up with TRBD1. Per the germline V gene, CDR1 is SGHRS and CDR2 is YFSETQ. Trimming cost V 0 bases and J 8 bases; bases outside gene matches: 9. This CDR3 has 16 amino acids. The CDR3 nucleotides are TGCGCCAGCAGCTTGGAAGGGGACAGGGATCCCTATGAGCAGTTCTTC. Its protein is CASSLEGDRDPYEQFF.

The chain recombines TRBV27 with TRBJ2-1, with TRBD2 identical over 9 bases. Trimming cost V 6 bases and J 9 bases; bases outside gene matches: 9. The germline gives CDR1 MNHEY, CDR2 SMNVEV (reference sequence). The CDR3 consists of 14 residues. DNA of the CDR3: TGTGCCAGCAGACCCGGGACTAGCTTGAGTGAGCAGTTCTTC. Translation gives CASRPGTSLSEQFF.

This sequence joins TRBV14 and TRBJ2-4; D possibly corresponds to TRBD1 (5 bases). The V end lost 0 bases, the J end lost 0 bases, and 9 bases lay between the germline ends. The CDR3 is 16 amino acids. From germline, CDR1 is SGHDN and CDR2 FVKESK. The CDR3 loop reads CASSQDNRLAKNIQYF. The CDR3 DNA reads as TGTGCCAGCAGCCAAGATAACAGGCTAGCCAAAAACATTCAGTACTTC.

The chain is built from TRBV11-2 and TRBJ1-2, with 10 bases lining up with TRBD1. V was clipped by 7 bases and J by 4 bases; unmatched bases: 6. Per germline, CDR1 SGHAT and CDR2 FQNNGV. The CDR3 contains 14 residues. CDR3 in amino acids: CASNPGQGSYGYTF. The CDR3 region has the DNA TGTGCCAGCAACCCGGGACAGGGGAGCTATGGCTACACCTTC.

The gene calls are TRBV2 and TRBJ2-2; 7 nucleotides line up with TRBD1. The CDR3 covers 15 residues. The junction had 5 bases not matched to a gene; V was cut back by 4 bases and J by 3 bases. Germline V gene lookup returns CDR1 SNHLY and CDR2 FYNNEI. The DNA of the CDR3 is TGTGCCAGCAGTGTGTGGGACAGCGACACCGGGGAGCTGTTTTTT. Encoded protein: CASSVWDSDTGELFF. Complete variable domain (other parts from reference TRBV2 and TRBJ2-2): EPEVTQTPSHQVTQMGQEVILRCVPISNHLYFYWYRQILGQKVEFLVSFYNNEISEKSEIFDDQFSVERPDGSNFTLKIRSTKLEDSAMYFCASSVWDSDTGELFFGEGSRLTVL.

The chain employs TRBV4-1 and TRBJ2-2; D is unresolved. The germline V gene has CDR1 MGHRA and CDR2 YSYEKL. V lost 1 base and J lost 6, with 9 bases in between. This CDR3 is built from 14 residues. CDR3 bases: TGCGCCAGCAGCCAAGGCGGAGCCGCCGGGGAGCTGTTTTTT. Translating gives CASSQGGAAGELFF.

The rearrangement uses TRBV5-4 and TRBJ1-6; maybe TRBD1 (6 bases). This CDR3 is 14 amino acids long. Germline V CDR1 and CDR2: SGHNT, YYREEE (reference sequence). Trimming cost V 2 bases and J 10 bases, with 13 bases left between them. The CDR3 DNA reads as TGTGCCAGCAGCTTTACAGGGTCAGGATCACCCCTCCACTTT. Translating it yields CASSFTGSGSPLHF.

The J gene is TRBJ1-1, the V gene TRBV20-1; D remains ambiguous. Trimming removed 3 bases at V and 3 bases at J, with 5 bases between. Germline loops: CDR1 DFQATT, CDR2 SNEGSKA (reference sequence). CDR3 size: 11 residues. CDR3 DNA: TGCAGTGCTAGTCCCGACACTGAAGCTTTCTTT. Translated, it gives CSASPDTEAFF.

This chain's CDR3 is CATSRGGLGYGYTF. The CDR3 region has the DNA TGTGCCACCAGCAGAGGGGGGCTTGGGTATGGCTACACCTTC. The chain has TRBV15 and TRBJ1-2; D may be TRBD1 (6 bases). The CDR3 contains 14 residues. Germline V gives CDR1 LNHNV, CDR2 YYDKDF (reference sequence). Trimming cost V 1 base and J 5 bases, with 11 bases left between them. The full variable domain, with the rest looked up from reference TRBV15 and TRBJ1-2, is DAMVIQNPRYQVTQFGKPVTLSCSQTLNHNVMYWYQQKSSQAPKLLFHYYDKDFNNEADTPDNFQSRRPNTSFCFLDIRSPGLGDTAMYLCATSRGGLGYGYTFGSGTRLTVV.

The genes are TRBV7-9 and TRBJ2-3; 13 bases agree with TRBD2. The length of the CDR3 is 15 residues. Trimming took 5 bases from V and 10 from J; bases not matched to a gene: 9. Germline loops: CDR1 SEHNR, CDR2 FQNEAQ (reference sequence). CDR3 DNA: TGTGCCAGCAGCGCTACTAGCGGGAGGGCCAGGGCGCAGTATTTT. Translation gives CASSATSGRARAQYF.

V gene TRBV4-1 combines with J gene TRBJ1-6; maybe TRBD1 (6 bases). The V and J ends lost 2 bases and 0 bases respectively, with 14 bases between them. This CDR3 comprises 18 residues. Germline V gene sequence: CDR1 MGHRA, CDR2 YSYEKL. The chain's CDR3 is CASSQQGPQSSYNSPLHF. DNA for the CDR3: TGCGCCAGCAGCCAACAGGGGCCCCAGAGCTCCTATAATTCACCCCTCCACTTT.

The count of this clone is one. The V call is TRBV5-1, the J call TRBJ2-5; D is uncertain. This CDR3 has 13 amino acids. The germline gives CDR1 SGHRS, CDR2 YFSETQ. With 4 bases removed from V and 7 bases from J, the gap between germline ends came to 14 bases. The CDR3 protein is CASSLDVRVTQYF. DNA for the CDR3: TGCGCCAGCAGCCTCGACGTCCGGGTGACCCAGTACTTC.

This chain uses TRBV19 with TRBJ2-5, with D possibly being TRBD1 (5 bases). The CDR3 extends over 16 amino acids. Trimming pared 3 bases from V and 7 bases from J, leaving 21 bases between. Germline V lookup: CDR1 LNHDA, CDR2 SQIVND (reference sequence). The CDR3 DNA reads as TGTGCCAGTAGTATCCAACGCCAGGGTGGGTGGGGGACCCAGTACTTC. Translation: CASSIQRQGGWGTQYF.

This clone was seen only a few times. The chain has TRBV11-2 and TRBJ2-5; 9 nucleotides agree with TRBD2. Germline CDR1 reads SGHAT; CDR2 reads FQNNGV. This CDR3 region has 16 residues. V gave up 1 base and J gave up 4 bases; unmatched junction bases: 7. This chain's CDR3 is CASSLAVLAGIETQYF. Written as DNA, the CDR3 is TGTGCCAGCAGCTTAGCTGTGCTAGCGGGGATAGAGACCCAGTACTTC. Looking up the rest from reference TRBV11-2 and TRBJ2-5 gives the full variable domain: EAGVAQSPRYKIIEKRQSVAFWCNPISGHATLYWYQQILGQGPKLLIQFQNNGVVDDSQLPKDRFSAERLKGVDSTLKIQPAKLEDSAVYLCASSLAVLAGIETQYFGPGTRLLVL.

CDR3 amino acids: CASSAWTSGGAEDEQFF. In DNA form, the CDR3 reads TGTGCCAGCAGCGCATGGACTAGCGGGGGGGCCGAGGATGAGCAGTTCTTC. V gene TRBV11-3 combines with J gene TRBJ2-1; 15 bases align to TRBD2. The CDR3 sequence is 17 residues long. J was trimmed by 8 bases and V by 5 bases; bases with no gene match: 10. CDR1 is SGHNT and CDR2 is YENEEA in the germline V gene.

This chain links TRBV28 with TRBJ2-7; D unresolved. Germline assignment: CDR1 MDHEN and CDR2 SYDVKM. V was clipped by 1 base and J by 2 bases, with 9 bases between them. The CDR3 sequence is 14 residues long. DNA of the CDR3: TGTGCCAGCAGTTTATCCAATCCACCCTACGAGCAGTACTTC. Its protein product is CASSLSNPPYEQYF. The full variable domain, in which reference TRBV28 and TRBJ2-7 provide the parts outside the CDR3, is DVKVTQSSRYLVKRTGEKVFLECVQDMDHENMFWYRQDPGLGLRLIYFSYDVKMKEKGDIPEGYSVSREKKERFSLILESASTNQTSMYLCASSLSNPPYEQYFGPGTRLTVT.

This rearrangement joins TRBV29-1 to TRBJ2-5; the match to TRBD1 covers 8 bases. The V gene's germline CDR1 is SQVTM and CDR2 ANQGSEA. V was clipped by 7 bases and J by 5 bases; unmatched bases: 9. This CDR3 spans 13 amino acids. The CDR3 sequence: CSGYRGSPETQYF. Written as DNA, the CDR3 is TGCAGCGGTTACAGGGGGAGCCCCGAGACCCAGTACTTC.

This sequence joins TRBV11-3 and TRBJ1-2, with 9 bases that match TRBD1. The CDR3 has 20 amino acids. Germline CDR1 is SGHNT and CDR2 is YENEEA. Unmatched junction bases numbered 22, after V lost 5 bases and J lost 3 bases. CDR3 DNA sequence: TGTGCCAGCAGCCCCACCCGGGACAGGGAGCGACAAAGTCCGCACTATGGCTACACCTTC. Its protein is CASSPTRDRERQSPHYGYTF. The full variable domain, its missing parts supplied by reference TRBV11-3 and TRBJ1-2, is EAGVVQSPRYKIIEKKQPVAFWCNPISGHNTLYWYLQNLGQGPELLIRYENEEAVDDSQLPKDRFSAERLKGVDSTLKIQPAELGDSAVYLCASSPTRDRERQSPHYGYTFGSGTRLTVV.

The table lists this clone with a count of one. The gene calls are TRBV5-1 and TRBJ1-2, with D perhaps matching TRBD1 (6 bases). Trimming shortened V by 4 bases and J by 5 bases, and 9 bases separated the two germline ends. Germline values: CDR1 SGHRS, CDR2 YFSETQ. This CDR3 contains 12 residues. The CDR3 DNA sequence: TGCGCCAGCAGCGTAGGACAGTATGGCTACACCTTC. Translation: CASSVGQYGYTF. Complete variable domain (other parts from reference TRBV5-1 and TRBJ1-2): KAGVTQTPRYLIKTRGQQVTLSCSPISGHRSVSWYQQTPGQGLQFLFEYFSETQRNKGNFPGRFSGRQFSNSRSEMNVSTLELGDSALYLCASSVGQYGYTFGSGTRLTVV.

The chain employs TRBV7-9 and TRBJ1-1; D not certain. V lost 5 bases and J 1 base, leaving 14 bases between the germline ends. This CDR3 region has 15 residues. The germline CDR1 and CDR2 sequences are SEHNR and FQNEAQ (reference sequence). This CDR3 is CASSHQVTANTEAFF. The CDR3, as DNA: TGTGCCAGCAGCCATCAGGTGACTGCGAACACTGAAGCTTTCTTT.